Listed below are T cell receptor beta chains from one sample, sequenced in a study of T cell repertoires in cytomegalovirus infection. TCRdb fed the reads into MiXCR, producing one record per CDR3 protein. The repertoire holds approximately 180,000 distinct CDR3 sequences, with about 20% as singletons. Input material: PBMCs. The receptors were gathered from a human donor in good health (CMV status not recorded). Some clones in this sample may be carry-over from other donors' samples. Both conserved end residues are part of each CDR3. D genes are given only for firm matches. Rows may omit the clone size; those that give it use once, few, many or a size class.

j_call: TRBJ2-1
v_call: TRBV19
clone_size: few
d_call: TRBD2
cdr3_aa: CASTLQRGGGWEQFF
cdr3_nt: TGTGCCAGTACCCTCCAGCGCGGGGGGGGGTGGGAGCAGTTCTTC

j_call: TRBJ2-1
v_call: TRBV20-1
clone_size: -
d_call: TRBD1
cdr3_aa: CSATRQGSYNEQFF
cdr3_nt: TGCAGTGCTACCAGACAGGGCTCCTACAATGAGCAGTTCTTC

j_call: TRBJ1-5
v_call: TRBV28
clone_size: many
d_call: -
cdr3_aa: CASTPGGGGNQPQHF
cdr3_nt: TGTGCCAGCACCCCTGGGGGAGGCGGCAATCAGCCCCAGCATTTT

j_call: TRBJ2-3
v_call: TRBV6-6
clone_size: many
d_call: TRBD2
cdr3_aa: CASSSPRGEGRRDTQYF
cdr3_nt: TGTGCCAGCAGTTCACCGCGGGGGGAGGGGCGGCGAGATACGCAGTATTTT

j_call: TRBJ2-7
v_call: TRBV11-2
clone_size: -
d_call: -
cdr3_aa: CASSSDSVTTFGQYF
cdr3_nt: TGTGCCAGCAGCTCGGACAGCGTAACCACTTTTGGGCAGTACTTC

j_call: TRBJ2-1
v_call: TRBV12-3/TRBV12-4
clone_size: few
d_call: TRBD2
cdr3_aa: CASSLGGGATNEQFF
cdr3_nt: TGTGCCAGCAGTTTAGGCGGGGGGGCCACGAATGAGCAGTTCTTC

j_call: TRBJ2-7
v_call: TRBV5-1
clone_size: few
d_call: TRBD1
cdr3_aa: CASSYPQTGTGAYEQYF
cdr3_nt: TGCGCCAGCAGCTATCCCCAGACCGGGACAGGGGCCTACGAGCAGTACTTC

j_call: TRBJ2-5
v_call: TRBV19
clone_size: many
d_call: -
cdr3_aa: CASSRSMGAWETQYF
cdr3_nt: TGTGCCAGTAGCCGTTCGATGGGGGCCTGGGAGACCCAGTACTTC

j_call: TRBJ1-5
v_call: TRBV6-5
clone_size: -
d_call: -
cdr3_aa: CASRRGSNQPQHF
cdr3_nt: TGTGCCAGCCGAAGGGGGAGCAATCAGCCCCAGCATTTT

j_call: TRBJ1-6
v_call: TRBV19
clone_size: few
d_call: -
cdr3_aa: CASSMTAFSPLHF
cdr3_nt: TGTGCCAGTAGTATGACAGCCTTTTCACCCCTCCACTTT

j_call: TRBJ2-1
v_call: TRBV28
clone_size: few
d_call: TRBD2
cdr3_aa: CASSFPLAGFNEQFF
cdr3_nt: TGTGCCAGCAGTTTTCCGCTAGCGGGGTTCAATGAGCAGTTCTTC

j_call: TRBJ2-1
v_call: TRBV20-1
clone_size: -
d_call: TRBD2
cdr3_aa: CSAFKTSGGYNEQFF
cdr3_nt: TGCAGTGCTTTCAAAACTAGCGGGGGATACAATGAGCAGTTCTTC

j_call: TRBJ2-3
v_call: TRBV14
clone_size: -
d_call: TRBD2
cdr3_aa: CASSQDLELAGVSDTQYF
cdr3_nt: TGTGCCAGCAGCCAAGATTTGGAACTAGCGGGAGTTTCAGATACGCAGTATTTT

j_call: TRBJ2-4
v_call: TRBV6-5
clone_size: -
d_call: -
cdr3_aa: CASSRAPQVGAKNIQYF
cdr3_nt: TGTGCCAGCAGTCGCGCTCCACAAGTAGGGGCCAAAAACATTCAGTACTTC

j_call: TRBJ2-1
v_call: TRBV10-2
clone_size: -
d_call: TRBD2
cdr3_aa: CASSEAGNNEQFF
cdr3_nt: TGCGCCAGCAGTGAAGCGGGGAATAATGAGCAGTTCTTC

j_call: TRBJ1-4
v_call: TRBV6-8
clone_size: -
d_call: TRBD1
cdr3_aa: CASSYAGGREKLFF
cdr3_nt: TGTGCCAGCAGTTACGCAGGGGGCCGGGAAAAACTGTTTTTT

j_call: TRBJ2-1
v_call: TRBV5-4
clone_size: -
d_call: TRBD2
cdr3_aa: CASSLMGELAGTFTYNEQFF
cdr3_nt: TGTGCCAGCAGCTTGATGGGGGAACTAGCGGGGACATTTACCTACAATGAGCAGTTCTTC

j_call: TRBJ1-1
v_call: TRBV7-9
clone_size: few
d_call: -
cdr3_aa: CASSLEGGQRGYDTEAFF
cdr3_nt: TGTGCCAGCAGCTTAGAGGGGGGGCAGAGGGGTTACGACACTGAAGCTTTCTTT

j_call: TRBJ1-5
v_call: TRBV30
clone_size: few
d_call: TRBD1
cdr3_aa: CAWSRGLEQPQHF
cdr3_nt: TGTGCCTGGAGTAGGGGGCTGGAGCAGCCCCAGCATTTT

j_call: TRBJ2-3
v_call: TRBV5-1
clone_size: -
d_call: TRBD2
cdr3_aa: CASSIGSSGSTDTQYF
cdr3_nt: TGCGCCAGCAGCATAGGGTCTAGCGGCAGCACAGATACGCAGTATTTT

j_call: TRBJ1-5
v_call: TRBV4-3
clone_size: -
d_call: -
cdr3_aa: CASSGFHSNQPQHF
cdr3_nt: TGCGCCAGCAGTGGATTTCATAGCAATCAGCCCCAGCATTTT

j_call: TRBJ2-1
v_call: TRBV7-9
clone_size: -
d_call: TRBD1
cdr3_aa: CASSLGTGWRNEQFF
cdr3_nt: TGTGCCAGCAGCTTAGGGACAGGGTGGAGGAATGAGCAGTTCTTC

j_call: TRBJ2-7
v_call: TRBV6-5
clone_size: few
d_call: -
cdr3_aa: CASRPSGAYEQYF
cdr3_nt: TGTGCCAGCAGACCCAGTGGTGCCTACGAGCAGTACTTC

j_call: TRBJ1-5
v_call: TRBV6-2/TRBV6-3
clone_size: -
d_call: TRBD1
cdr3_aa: CASSSDRSQPQHF
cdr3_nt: TGTGCCAGCAGTTCGGACAGGTCTCAGCCCCAGCATTTT

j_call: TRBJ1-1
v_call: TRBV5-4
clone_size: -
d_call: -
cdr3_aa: CASSGFGLTTEAFF
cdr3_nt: TGTGCCAGCAGCGGATTTGGGTTGACCACTGAAGCTTTCTTT

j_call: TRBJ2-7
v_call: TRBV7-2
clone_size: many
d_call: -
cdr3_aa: CASSFIPGLQEQYF
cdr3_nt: TGTGCCAGCAGCTTCATCCCCGGCCTTCAAGAGCAGTACTTC

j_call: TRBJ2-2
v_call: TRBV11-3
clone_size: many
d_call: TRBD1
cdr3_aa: CASSPGTGLNTGELFF
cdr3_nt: TGTGCCAGCAGCCCCGGGACAGGGCTTAACACCGGGGAGCTGTTTTTT

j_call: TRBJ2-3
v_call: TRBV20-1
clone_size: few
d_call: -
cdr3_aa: CSARMDWQAPRDTQYF
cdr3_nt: TGCAGTGCAAGAATGGACTGGCAGGCTCCTCGGGATACGCAGTATTTT

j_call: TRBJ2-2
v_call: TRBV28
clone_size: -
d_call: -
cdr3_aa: CASRQPPNTGELFF
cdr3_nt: TGTGCCAGCCGTCAGCCTCCGAACACCGGGGAGCTGTTTTTT

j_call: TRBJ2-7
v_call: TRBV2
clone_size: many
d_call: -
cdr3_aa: CASRRTENYEQYF
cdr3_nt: TGTGCCAGCAGGAGGACAGAAAACTACGAGCAGTACTTC

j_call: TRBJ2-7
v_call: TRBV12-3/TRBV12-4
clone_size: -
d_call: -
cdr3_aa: CASSPLRVGGEQYF
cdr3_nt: TGTGCCAGCAGCCCGCTGCGGGTAGGGGGTGAGCAGTACTTC

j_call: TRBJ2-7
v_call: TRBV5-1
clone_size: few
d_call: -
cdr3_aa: CASSAMTSGGEQYF
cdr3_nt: TGCGCCAGCAGCGCCATGACTAGTGGCGGCGAGCAGTACTTC

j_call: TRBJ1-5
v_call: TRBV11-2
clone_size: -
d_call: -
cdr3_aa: CASSLLSGQPQHF
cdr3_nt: TGTGCCAGCAGCTTATTAAGTGGCCAGCCCCAGCATTTT

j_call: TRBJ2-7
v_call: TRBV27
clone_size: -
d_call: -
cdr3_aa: CASSSGIHEQYF
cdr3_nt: TGTGCCAGCAGTTCGGGAATCCACGAGCAGTACTTC

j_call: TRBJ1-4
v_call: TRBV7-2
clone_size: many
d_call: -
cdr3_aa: CASSLKQGDEKLFF
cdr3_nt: TGTGCCAGCAGCTTGAAACAGGGTGATGAAAAACTGTTTTTT

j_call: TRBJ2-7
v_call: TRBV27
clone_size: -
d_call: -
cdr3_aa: CASRPGPGEQYF
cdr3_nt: TGTGCCAGCAGACCTGGACCGGGCGAGCAGTACTTC

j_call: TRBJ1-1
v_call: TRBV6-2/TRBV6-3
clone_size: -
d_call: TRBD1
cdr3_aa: CASRPGTGSAEAFF
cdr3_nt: TGTGCCAGCAGACCCGGGACAGGGTCGGCTGAAGCTTTCTTT

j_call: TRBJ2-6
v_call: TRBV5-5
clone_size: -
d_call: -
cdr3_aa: CASLAVASGANVLTF
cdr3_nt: TGTGCCAGTCTAGCCGTGGCCTCTGGGGCCAACGTCCTGACTTTC

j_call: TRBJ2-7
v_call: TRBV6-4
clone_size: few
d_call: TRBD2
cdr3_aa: CASSPAGTSGIYEQYF
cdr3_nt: TGTGCCAGCAGTCCAGCCGGGACTAGCGGTATCTACGAGCAGTACTTC

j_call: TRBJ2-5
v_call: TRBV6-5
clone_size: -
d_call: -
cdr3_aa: CASSQGRGKTQYF
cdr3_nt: TGTGCCAGCAGCCAGGGAAGGGGAAAGACCCAGTACTTC

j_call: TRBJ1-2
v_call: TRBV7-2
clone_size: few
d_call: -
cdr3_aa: CASSPPGYGYTF
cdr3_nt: TGTGCCAGCAGCCCCCCCGGATATGGCTACACCTTC

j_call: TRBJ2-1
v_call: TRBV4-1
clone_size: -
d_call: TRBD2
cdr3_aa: CASSTSGRFDEQFF
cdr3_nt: TGCGCCAGCAGCACTAGCGGGAGGTTTGATGAGCAGTTCTTC

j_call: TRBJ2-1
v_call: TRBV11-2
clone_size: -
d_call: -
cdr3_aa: CASSPRLSSYNEQFF
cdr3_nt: TGTGCCAGCAGCCCACGTCTTAGCTCCTACAATGAGCAGTTCTTC

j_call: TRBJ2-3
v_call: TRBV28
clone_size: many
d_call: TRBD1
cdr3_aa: CASSRQGPDTQYF
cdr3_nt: TGTGCCAGCAGTCGACAGGGCCCAGATACGCAGTATTTT

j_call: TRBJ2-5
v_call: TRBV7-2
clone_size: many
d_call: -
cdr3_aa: CASSLLETQYF
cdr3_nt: TGTGCCAGCAGCTTATTAGAGACCCAGTACTTC

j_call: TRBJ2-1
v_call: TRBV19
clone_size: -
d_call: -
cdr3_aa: CASSIQGPTFNEQFF
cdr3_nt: TGTGCCAGTAGTATTCAGGGTCCTACCTTCAATGAGCAGTTCTTC

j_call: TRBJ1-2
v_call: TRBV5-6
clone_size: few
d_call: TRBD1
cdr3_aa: CASVLWGTGDPYGYTF
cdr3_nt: TGTGCCAGCGTACTTTGGGGGACAGGGGACCCCTATGGCTACACCTTC

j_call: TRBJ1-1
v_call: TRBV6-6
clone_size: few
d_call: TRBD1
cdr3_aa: CASRQQGGNTEAFF
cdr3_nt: TGTGCCAGCAGACAACAGGGGGGAAACACTGAAGCTTTCTTT

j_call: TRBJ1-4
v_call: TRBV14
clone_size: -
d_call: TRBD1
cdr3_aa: CASSQGRGQTNEKLFF
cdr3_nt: TGTGCCAGCAGCCAAGGACGGGGACAGACTAATGAAAAACTGTTTTTT

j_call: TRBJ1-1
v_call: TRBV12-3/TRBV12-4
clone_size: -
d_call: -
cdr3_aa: CASSRPAGPNTEAFF
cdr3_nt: TGTGCCAGCAGTAGGCCCGCAGGTCCCAACACTGAAGCTTTCTTT

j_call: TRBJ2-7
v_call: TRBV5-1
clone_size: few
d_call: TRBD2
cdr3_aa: CASCSGLAGGQPYEQYF
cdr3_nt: TGCGCCAGCTGCTCCGGGCTAGCGGGAGGCCAACCCTACGAGCAGTACTTC

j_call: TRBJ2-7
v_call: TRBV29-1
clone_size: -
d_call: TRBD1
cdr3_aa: CSPTGGSHEQYF
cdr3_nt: TGCAGCCCGACAGGGGGTTCCCACGAGCAGTACTTC

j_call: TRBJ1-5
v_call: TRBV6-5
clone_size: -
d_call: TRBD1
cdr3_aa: CASSRSRGGQGIQPQHF
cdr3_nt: TGTGCCAGCAGCCGATCTCGGGGTGGACAGGGTATTCAGCCCCAGCATTTT

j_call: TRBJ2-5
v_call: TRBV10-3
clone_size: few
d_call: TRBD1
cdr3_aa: CAISEGTGFSPVETQYF
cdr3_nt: TGTGCCATCAGTGAGGGGACAGGGTTCAGCCCTGTGGAGACCCAGTACTTC

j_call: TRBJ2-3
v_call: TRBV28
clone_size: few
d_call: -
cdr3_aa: CASSFGDDTQYF
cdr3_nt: TGTGCCAGCAGTTTCGGGGACGATACGCAGTATTTT

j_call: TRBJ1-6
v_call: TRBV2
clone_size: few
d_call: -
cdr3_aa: CASSGLGLNSPLHF
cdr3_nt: TGTGCCAGCAGTGGGCTGGGCTTAAATTCACCCCTCCACTTT

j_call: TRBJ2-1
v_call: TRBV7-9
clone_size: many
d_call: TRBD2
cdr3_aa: CASSAGNLAGRRYNEQFF
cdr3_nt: TGTGCCAGCAGCGCAGGAAACCTAGCGGGACGGCGCTACAATGAGCAGTTCTTC